This T cell receptor beta chain was sequenced in a study of glioma-infiltrating T cells. Using RNA template, CDR3s of TCR alpha and beta were amplified with iRepertoire arm-PCR. TCRdb re-derived calls from the multiplex PCR reads in MiXCR, one entry per CDR3 protein. The top ten hold about 12% of the sample, which has 300,000 to 450,000 distinct CDR3 sequences, more than 35% seen once. This clonotype was observed a single time. Being one base from a much bigger clone, this may be a read error. CDR3 length: 13 residues. Germline lookup yields CDR1 DFQATT and CDR2 SNEGSKA (reference sequence). V was cut by 1 base and J by 4 bases, with 10 bases left in between.

This clonotype was obtained from a human donor with low-grade glioma or glioblastoma, undergoing nonglioma brain surgery, or in good health (not recorded which). The rearrangement uses TRBV20-1 and TRBJ1-1; no firm D call. The sample comprised glioma tissue, nonneoplastic brain tissue, or PBMCs (not recorded which). The CDR3: CSARGPLITEAFF. CDR3 DNA: TGCAGTGCTAGAGGCCCGCTGATCACTGAAGCTTTCTTT.